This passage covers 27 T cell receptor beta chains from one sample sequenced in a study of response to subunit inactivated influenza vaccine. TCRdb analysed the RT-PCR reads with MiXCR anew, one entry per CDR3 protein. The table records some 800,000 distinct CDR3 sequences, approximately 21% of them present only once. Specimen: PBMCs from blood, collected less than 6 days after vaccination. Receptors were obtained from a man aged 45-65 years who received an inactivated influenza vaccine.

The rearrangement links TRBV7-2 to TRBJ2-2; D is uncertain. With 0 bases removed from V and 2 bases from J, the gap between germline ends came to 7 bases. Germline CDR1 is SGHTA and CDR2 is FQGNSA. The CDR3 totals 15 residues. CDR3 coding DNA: TGTGCCAGCAGCTTAGCCAGGCACAACACCGGGGAGCTGTTTTTT. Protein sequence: CASSLARHNTGELFF.

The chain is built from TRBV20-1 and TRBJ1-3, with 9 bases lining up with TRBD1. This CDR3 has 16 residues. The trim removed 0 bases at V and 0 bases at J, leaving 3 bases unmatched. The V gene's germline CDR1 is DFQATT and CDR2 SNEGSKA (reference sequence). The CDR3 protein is CSARDSDRGSGNTIYF. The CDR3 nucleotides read TGCAGTGCTAGAGATTCGGACAGGGGCTCTGGAAACACCATATATTTT.

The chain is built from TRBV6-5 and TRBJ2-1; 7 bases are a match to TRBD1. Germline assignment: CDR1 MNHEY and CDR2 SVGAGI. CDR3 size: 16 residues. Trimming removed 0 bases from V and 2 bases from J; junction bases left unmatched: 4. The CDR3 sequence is CASSYSWTGAYNEQFF. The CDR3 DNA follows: TGTGCCAGCAGTTACTCGTGGACAGGAGCCTACAATGAGCAGTTCTTC.

CDR3 DNA sequence: TGTGCCATCAGATTGGCGGGGCAAGAGACCCAGTACTTC. This encodes CAIRLAGQETQYF. The V call is TRBV12-3 or TRBV12-4, the J call TRBJ2-5; a possible D gene is TRBD2 (6 bases). This CDR3 comprises 13 residues. Trimming took off 10 bases at V and 2 bases at J, with 14 bases between the two ends.

The CDR3 region has the DNA TGTGCCACCAGCAGAGAGGGGGCAGCAGATACGCAGTATTTT. Translation: CATSREGAADTQYF. The rearrangement joins TRBV15 to TRBJ2-3; weak D call: TRBD1 (6 bases). V lost 0 bases, J lost 4 bases, and 8 bases lay in between. The CDR3 runs to 14 residues. Germline CDR1 and CDR2: LNHNV and YYDKDF (reference sequence).

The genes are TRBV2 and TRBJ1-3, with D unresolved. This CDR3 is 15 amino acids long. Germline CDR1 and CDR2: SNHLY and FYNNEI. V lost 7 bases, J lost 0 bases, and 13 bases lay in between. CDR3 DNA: TGTGCCAGCATGAGGAGCGAGAGCTCTGGAAACACCATATATTTT. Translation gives CASMRSESSGNTIYF.

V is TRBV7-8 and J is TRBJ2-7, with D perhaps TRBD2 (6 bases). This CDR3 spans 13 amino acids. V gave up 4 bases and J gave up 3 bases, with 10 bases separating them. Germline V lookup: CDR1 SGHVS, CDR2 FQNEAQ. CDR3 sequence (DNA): TGTGCCAGCAGCTCGGACTATTTCTACGAGCAGTACTTC. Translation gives CASSSDYFYEQYF.

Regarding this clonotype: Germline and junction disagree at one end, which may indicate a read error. The CDR3 nucleotides are TGTGTCAGCAGCTCAATGGACAGGGCAAATCAGCCCCAGCATTTT. Its translation is CVSSSMDRANQPQHF. J is TRBJ1-5 and V is TRBV9, with 8 bases that match TRBD1. The CDR3 is made up of 15 amino acids. Germline CDR1 SGDLS, CDR2 YYNGEE.

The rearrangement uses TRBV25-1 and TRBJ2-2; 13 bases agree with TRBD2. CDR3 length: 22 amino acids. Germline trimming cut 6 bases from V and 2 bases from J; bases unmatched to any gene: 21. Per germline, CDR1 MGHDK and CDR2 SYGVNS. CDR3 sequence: CASSPKGLAGKLSGINTGELFF. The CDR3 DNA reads TGTGCCAGCAGCCCTAAGGGACTAGCGGGAAAACTTTCGGGGATTAACACCGGGGAGCTGTTTTTT.

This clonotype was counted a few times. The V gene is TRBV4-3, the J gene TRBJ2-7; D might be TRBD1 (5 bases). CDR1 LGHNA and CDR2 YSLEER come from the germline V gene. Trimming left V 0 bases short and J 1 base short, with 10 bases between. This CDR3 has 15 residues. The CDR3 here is CASSQDPGQSYEQYF. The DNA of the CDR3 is TGCGCCAGCAGCCAAGATCCCGGACAATCCTACGAGCAGTACTTC.

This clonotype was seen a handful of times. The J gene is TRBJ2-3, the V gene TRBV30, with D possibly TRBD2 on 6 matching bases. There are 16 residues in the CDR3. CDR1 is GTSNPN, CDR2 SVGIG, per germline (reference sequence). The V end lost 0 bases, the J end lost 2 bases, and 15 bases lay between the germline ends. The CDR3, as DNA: TGTGCCTGGAGTGTCTCCGGACGGGGGAACACAGATACGCAGTATTTT. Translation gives CAWSVSGRGNTDTQYF.

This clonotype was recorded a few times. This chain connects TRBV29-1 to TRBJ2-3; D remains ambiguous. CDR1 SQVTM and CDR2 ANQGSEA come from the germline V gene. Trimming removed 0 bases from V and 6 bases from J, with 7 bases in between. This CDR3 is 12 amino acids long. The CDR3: CSVEDQWDTQYF. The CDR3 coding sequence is TGCAGCGTTGAAGACCAGTGGGATACGCAGTATTTT.

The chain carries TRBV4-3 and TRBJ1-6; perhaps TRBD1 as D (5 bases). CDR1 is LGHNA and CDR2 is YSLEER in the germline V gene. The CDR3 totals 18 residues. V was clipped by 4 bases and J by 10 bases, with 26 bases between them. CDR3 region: CASSPDAPAGYEGSPLHF. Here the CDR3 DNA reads TGCGCCAGCAGCCCCGACGCCCCCGCAGGGTACGAGGGATCACCCCTCCACTTT.

CDR3 loop: CSLPQAGTSAPHEQFF. For the CDR3, the DNA is TGCAGTCTCCCCCAGGCCGGGACTAGTGCCCCCCATGAGCAGTTCTTC. This rearrangement joins TRBV20-1 to TRBJ2-1; TRBD2 aligns across 8 bases. After removal of 8 bases from V and 8 bases from J, the junction contained 20 bases not matched to a gene. CDR1 is DFQATT, CDR2 SNEGSKA, per germline (reference sequence). The CDR3 is 16 residues long.

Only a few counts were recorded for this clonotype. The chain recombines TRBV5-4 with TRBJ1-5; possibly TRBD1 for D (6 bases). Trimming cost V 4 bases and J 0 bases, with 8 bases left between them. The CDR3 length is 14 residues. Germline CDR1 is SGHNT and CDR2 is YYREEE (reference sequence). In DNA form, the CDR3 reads TGTGCCAGCAGCGGAGGGGGTAGCAATCAGCCCCAGCATTTT. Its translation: CASSGGGSNQPQHF.

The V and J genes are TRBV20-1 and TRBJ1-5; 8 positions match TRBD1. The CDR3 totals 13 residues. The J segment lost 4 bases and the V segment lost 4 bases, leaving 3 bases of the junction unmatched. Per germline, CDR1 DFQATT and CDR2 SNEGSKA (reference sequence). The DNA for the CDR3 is TGCAGTGCTACACGGACAGGGAATCAGCCCCAGCATTTT. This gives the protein CSATRTGNQPQHF.

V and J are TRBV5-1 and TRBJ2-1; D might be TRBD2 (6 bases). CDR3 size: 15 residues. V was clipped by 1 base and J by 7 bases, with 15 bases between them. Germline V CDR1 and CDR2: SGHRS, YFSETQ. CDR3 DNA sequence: TGCGCCAGCAGCTTGCGGGACTCACGCCGGAATGAGCAGTTCTTC. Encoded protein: CASSLRDSRRNEQFF.

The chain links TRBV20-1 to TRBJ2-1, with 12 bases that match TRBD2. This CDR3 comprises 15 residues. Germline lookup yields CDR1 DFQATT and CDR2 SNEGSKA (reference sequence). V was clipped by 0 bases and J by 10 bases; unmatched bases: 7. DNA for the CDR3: TGCAGTGCTAGAGATTCGACTAGCGGGAGTCTCGAGCAGTTCTTC. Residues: CSARDSTSGSLEQFF.

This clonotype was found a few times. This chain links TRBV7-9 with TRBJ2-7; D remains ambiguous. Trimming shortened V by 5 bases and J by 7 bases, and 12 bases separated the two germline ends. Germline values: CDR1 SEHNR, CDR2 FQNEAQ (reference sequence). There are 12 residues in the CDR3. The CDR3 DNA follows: TGTGCCAGCAGCCAATCCTTGCTGGAGCAGTACTTC. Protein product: CASSQSLLEQYF.

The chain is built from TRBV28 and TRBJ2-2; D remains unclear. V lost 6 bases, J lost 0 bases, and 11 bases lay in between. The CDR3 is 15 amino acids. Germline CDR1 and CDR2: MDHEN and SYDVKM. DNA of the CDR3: TGTGCCAGCAGCCGACGGGTCCCGAACACCGGGGAGCTGTTTTTT. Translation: CASSRRVPNTGELFF.

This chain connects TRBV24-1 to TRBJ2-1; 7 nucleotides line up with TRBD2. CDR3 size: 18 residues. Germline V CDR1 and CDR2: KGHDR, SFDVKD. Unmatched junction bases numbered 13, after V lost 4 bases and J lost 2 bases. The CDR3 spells CATSDPQENSGPYNEQFF. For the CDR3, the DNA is TGTGCCACCAGTGACCCCCAGGAGAATAGCGGGCCCTACAATGAGCAGTTCTTC.

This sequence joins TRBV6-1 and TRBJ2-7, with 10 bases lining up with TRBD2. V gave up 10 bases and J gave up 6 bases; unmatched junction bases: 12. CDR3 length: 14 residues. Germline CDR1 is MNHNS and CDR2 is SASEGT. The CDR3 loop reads CATSLLAGVGEQYF. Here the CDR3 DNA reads TGTGCCACCAGCCTCCTAGCGGGAGTAGGCGAGCAGTACTTC.

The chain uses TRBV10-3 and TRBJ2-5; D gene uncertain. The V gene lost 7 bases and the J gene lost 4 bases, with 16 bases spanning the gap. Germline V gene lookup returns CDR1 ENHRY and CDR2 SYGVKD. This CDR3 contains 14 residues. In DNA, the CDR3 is TGTGCCATCACTACAAGTAAAAGTGGAGAGACCCAGTACTTC. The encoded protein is CAITTSKSGETQYF.

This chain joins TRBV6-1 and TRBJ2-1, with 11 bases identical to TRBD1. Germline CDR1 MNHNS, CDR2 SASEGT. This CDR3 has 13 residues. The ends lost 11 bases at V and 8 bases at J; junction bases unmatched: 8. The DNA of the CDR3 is TGTGCCGTAGGGACAGGGGGAACGTATGAGCAGTTCTTC. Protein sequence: CAVGTGGTYEQFF.

This CDR3 reads CASSRLEGGGLQETQYF. The CDR3 DNA is TGTGCCAGCAGCCGCTTAGAGGGCGGGGGCCTCCAAGAGACCCAGTACTTC. The chain is built from TRBV4-2 and TRBJ2-5; tentatively, D is TRBD2 (7 bases). CDR1 is LGHNA and CDR2 is YNFKEQ in the germline V gene. V was trimmed by 4 bases and J by 1 base, leaving 19 bases between them. The CDR3 sequence is 17 residues long.

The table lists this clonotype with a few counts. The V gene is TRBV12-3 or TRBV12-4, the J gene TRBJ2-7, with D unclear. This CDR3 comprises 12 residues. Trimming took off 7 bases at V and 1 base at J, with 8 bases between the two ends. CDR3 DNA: TGTGCCAGCAAAGGGTCTTCCTACGAGCAGTACTTC. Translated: CASKGSSYEQYF.

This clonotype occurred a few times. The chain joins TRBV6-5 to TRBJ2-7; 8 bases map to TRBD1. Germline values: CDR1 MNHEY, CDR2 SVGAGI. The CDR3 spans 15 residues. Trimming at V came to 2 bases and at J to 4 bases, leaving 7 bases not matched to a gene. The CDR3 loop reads CASSYPGQGKYEQYF. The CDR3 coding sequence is TGTGCCAGCAGTTACCCCGGACAGGGCAAGTACGAGCAGTACTTC.